This TCR beta chain emerged from a study of cytomegalovirus exposure and HLA in healthy donors. This clone was counted a few times. Its antigen is as yet unknown. The study ran its PCR with 60 Vbeta and 13 Jbeta primers. Some clones are missing from TCRdb's copy, which holds only in-frame ones; the method was immunoSEQ multiplex PCR. The sample has approximately 92,000 clones, over 70% seen once; the top ten hold around 1.2%. Study outcomes and limitations: An assumption of roughly uniform sequencing depth across donors underlay the presence/absence analyses. Common viral pathogens were later found to be apparently linked to several of the most significant clusters. Productive status was seen about 87% or about 30% of the time for most TCR beta V segments in an earlier analysis.

V was trimmed by 4 bases and J by 6 bases, leaving 15 bases between them. There are 15 residues in the CDR3. CDR1 and CDR2 (germline): SGHDN, FVKESK. J is TRBJ1-4 and V is TRBV14, with D unclear. The TCR was taken from a girl aged 2 to 10 in good health and CMV-seropositive. Sequences were obtained from PBMCs. CDR3 protein: CASSPTGNSYEKLFF. As DNA, the CDR3 is TGTGCCAGCAGCCCCACCGGGAATAGCTATGAAAAACTGTTTTTT.